A single sample gave rise to the 24 T cell receptor beta chains below, sequenced in a study of blood T cell repertoires in COVID-19. The data were produced by immunoSEQ multiplex PCR, yet TCRdb's version contains in-frame clones alone and is incomplete. The table has about 130,000 clones, about four fifths seen once. Sequencing was performed on peripheral blood. These receptors all stem from a man at least 80 years old with acute or convalescent COVID-19.

CDR3 protein: CASRTGGPSNQPQHF. The CDR3 DNA sequence: TGTGCCAGTAGGACAGGGGGTCCAAGCAATCAGCCCCAGCATTTT. The chain uses TRBV19 and TRBJ1-5; TRBD1 matches 9 bases. The length of the CDR3 is 15 residues. The germline V gene has CDR1 LNHDA and CDR2 SQIVND (reference sequence). The V segment lost 6 bases and the J segment 1 base; nucleotides outside the gene matches: 4.

The V and J genes are TRBV2 and TRBJ2-2; 8 bases match TRBD2. This CDR3 comprises 14 residues. Germline V gene data show CDR1 as SNHLY and CDR2 as FYNNEI. V lost 6 bases and J lost 1; bases outside the gene matches: 1. In DNA form, the CDR3 reads TGTGCCAGCAGGAGCGGGGGGAACACCGGGGAGCTGTTTTTT. Amino acid sequence: CASRSGGNTGELFF.

In its sample, this clone was seen a few times. The V gene is TRBV6-6, the J gene TRBJ2-7; D is ambiguous. The V end lost 2 bases, the J end lost 3 bases, and 5 bases lay between the germline ends. This CDR3 is 12 amino acids long. CDR1 and CDR2 from the germline V gene are MNHNY and SVGAGI (reference sequence). CDR3 residues: CASSYAVYEQYF. CDR3 coding DNA: TGTGCCAGCAGTTACGCAGTCTACGAGCAGTACTTC.

The V call is TRBV23-1, the J call TRBJ2-5, with 7 bases that match TRBD2. TRBV23-1 is recorded as an ORF, its role being uncertain. The CDR3 is 21 amino acids. V gave up 1 base and J gave up 4 bases; unmatched junction bases: 24. CDR3 DNA sequence: TGCGCCAGCAGTCAATTGGTCGATTTGGCTAGCGGAACCTGCGGGGGAGAGACCCAGTACTTC. Amino acid sequence: CASSQLVDLASGTCGGETQYF.

V is TRBV19 and J is TRBJ1-5, with a weak D call TRBD1 (5 bases). Germline V CDR1 and CDR2: LNHDA, SQIVND (reference sequence). This CDR3 spans 15 amino acids. V was pared by 5 bases and J by 7 bases, with 18 bases between. CDR3 in DNA: TGTGCCAGTAGTCCTACGGGGGGTAAGGGCCAGCCCCAGCATTTT. Translation: CASSPTGGKGQPQHF.

This clone has a handful of counts. The chain employs TRBV3-1 (or the pseudogene TRBV3-2) and TRBJ2-6, with 11 bases that match TRBD1. The CDR3 spans 17 residues. Germline loops: CDR1 LGHDT, CDR2 YNNKEL (reference sequence). V lost 4 bases to trimming and J lost 0 bases; unmatched junction nucleotides: 2. The CDR3 coding sequence is TGTGCCAGCAGCCTAGGGACAGGGGGCTCTGGGGCCAACGTCCTGACTTTC. This codes for CASSLGTGGSGANVLTF.

This clone was seen only a few times. The genes are TRBV11-2 and TRBJ2-1, with TRBD1 identical over 9 bases. Trimming took 2 bases from V and 4 from J; bases not matched to a gene: 3. This CDR3 spans 15 amino acids. CDR1 and CDR2 (germline): SGHAT, FQNNGV. The CDR3 sequence: CASSLNRGPYNEQFF. In DNA form, the CDR3 reads TGTGCCAGCAGCTTAAACAGGGGGCCATACAATGAGCAGTTCTTC.

The chain uses TRBV5-4 and TRBJ1-2, with TRBD1 matching over 7 bases. Germline values: CDR1 SGHNT, CDR2 YYREEE (reference sequence). The V and J ends lost 0 bases and 5 bases, in that order; junction bases with no gene match: 4. There are 14 residues in the CDR3. CDR3 nucleotides: TGTGCCAGCAGCTTGGGACAGGGTACTTATGGCTACACCTTC. It specifies CASSLGQGTYGYTF.

The chain uses TRBV2 and TRBJ1-5; D gene ambiguous. V dropped 7 bases and J dropped 1 base, with 8 bases sitting between them. CDR1 is SNHLY and CDR2 is FYNNEI in the germline V gene. There are 13 residues in the CDR3. The CDR3 loop is CASMRESNQPQHF. The CDR3 coding sequence is TGTGCCAGCATGCGGGAAAGCAATCAGCCCCAGCATTTT.

This rearrangement joins TRBV5-1 to TRBJ2-3; 9 positions match TRBD2. V was clipped by 3 bases and J by 0 bases; unmatched bases: 5. The CDR3 totals 16 residues. Germline CDR1 SGHRS, CDR2 YFSETQ. The CDR3 reads CASSSGTSPSTDTQYF. DNA of the CDR3: TGCGCCAGCAGCTCGGGGACTAGCCCTAGCACAGATACGCAGTATTTT.

This clone occurred a few times. V gene TRBV18 combines with J gene TRBJ2-7; D call uncertain. Germline values: CDR1 KGHSH, CDR2 LQKENI. V gave up 2 bases and J gave up 6 bases, with 8 bases separating them. The CDR3 totals 12 residues. CDR3 in amino acids: CASSPNTLEQYF. CDR3 bases: TGTGCCAGCTCACCAAACACCCTCGAGCAGTACTTC.

The CDR3 DNA reads TGTGCCAGCAGTCCCAGACAGGGACAAAGTGAAAAACTGTTTTTT. This codes for CASSPRQGQSEKLFF. The chain employs TRBV6-5 and TRBJ1-4; 7 nucleotides match TRBD1. The CDR3 sequence is 15 residues long. V gave up 5 bases and J gave up 7 bases; unmatched junction bases: 10. Germline-derived CDR1 and CDR2 are MNHEY and SVGAGI.

The J gene is TRBJ1-2, the V gene TRBV27; TRBD1 matches 7 bases. The CDR3 extends over 14 amino acids. Losses at the gene ends were 0 bases for V and 6 bases for J; bases not matched to a gene: 4. From germline, CDR1 is MNHEY and CDR2 SMNVEV (reference sequence). CDR3 DNA: TGTGCCAGCAGTTTATCGGGACAGCTTAATGGCTACACCTTC. Amino acids: CASSLSGQLNGYTF.

This clone was detected many times. This chain links TRBV6-5 with TRBJ1-5; TRBD1 agrees at 8 bases. V dropped 11 bases and J dropped 6; count of bases not matched to a gene: 9. The CDR3 is made up of 13 amino acids. The germline V gene has CDR1 MNHEY and CDR2 SVGAGI. The CDR3 spells CALGQGRGQPQHF. The CDR3 region has the DNA TGTGCCCTCGGACAGGGAAGAGGTCAGCCCCAGCATTTT.

The chain uses TRBV15 and TRBJ2-5; D remains unclear. V shed 5 bases and J shed 6 bases, with 10 bases lying between them. Germline loops: CDR1 LNHNV, CDR2 YYDKDF (reference sequence). The CDR3 loop spans 12 amino acids. The CDR3 bases are TGTGCCACCAGCGAGCGCCAGCAGACCCAGTACTTC. This translates into CATSERQQTQYF.

The V call is TRBV28, the J call TRBJ2-7, with D unresolved. The germline V gene encodes CDR1 MDHEN and CDR2 SYDVKM. The V and J ends lost 3 bases and 7 bases respectively, with 13 bases between them. The CDR3 length is 13 residues. CDR3 amino acids: CASSLVRRSEQYF. CDR3 DNA sequence: TGTGCCAGCAGTTTGGTCAGAAGGAGTGAGCAGTACTTC.

This clone has just a few counts. The chain is built from TRBV24-1 and TRBJ2-3; the D gene is possibly TRBD1 (6 bases). The CDR3 spans 13 residues. Germline V gene sequence: CDR1 KGHDR, CDR2 SFDVKD. V was shortened by 5 bases and J by 5 bases, with 10 bases between the two germline ends. CDR3 in amino acids: CATSVGGGDTQYF. The CDR3 region has the DNA TGTGCCACCAGTGTTGGGGGCGGAGATACGCAGTATTTT.

The rearrangement joins TRBV4-3 to TRBJ2-2, with D perhaps TRBD1 (5 bases). V was trimmed by 0 bases and J by 1 base, leaving 12 bases between them. The germline gives CDR1 LGHNA, CDR2 YSLEER. This CDR3 is built from 17 residues. CDR3: CASSQDTWGLNTGELFF. CDR3 bases: TGCGCCAGCAGCCAAGACACGTGGGGCTTGAACACCGGGGAGCTGTTTTTT.

This rearrangement joins TRBV5-4 to TRBJ2-7; D unclear. The V and J ends lost 0 bases and 7 bases respectively, with 11 bases between them. Germline V gene sequence: CDR1 SGHNT, CDR2 YYREEE (reference sequence). This CDR3 region has 13 residues. CDR3 in DNA: TGTGCCAGCAGCTTGGCGACAACATATGAGCAGTACTTC. Translated, it gives CASSLATTYEQYF.

The chain couples TRBV5-4 to TRBJ2-7, with 8 bases matching TRBD2. The CDR3 is made up of 15 amino acids. Trimming at V came to 3 bases and at J to 1 base, leaving 6 bases not matched to a gene. Germline CDR1 is SGHNT and CDR2 is YYREEE (reference sequence). CDR3 DNA: TGTGCCAGCAGCTGGTCGGGCGGGGGGTCCTACGAGCAGTACTTC. Its protein product is CASSWSGGGSYEQYF.

The V gene is TRBV6-5, the J gene TRBJ1-5; D unclear. The CDR3 spans 14 residues. Trimming took off 0 bases at V and 3 bases at J, with 6 bases between the two ends. CDR1 is MNHEY and CDR2 is SVGAGI in the germline V gene. CDR3 sequence reads: CASSYSAVNQPQHF. DNA of the CDR3: TGTGCCAGCAGTTACTCTGCAGTCAATCAGCCCCAGCATTTT.

The table lists this clone with a few counts. This chain links TRBV19 with TRBJ1-1, with TRBD1 matching over 7 bases. V shed 5 bases and J 0 bases; nucleotides not matched to a gene: 9. The CDR3 spans 16 residues. CDR1 is LNHDA, CDR2 SQIVND, per germline (reference sequence). The CDR3 spells CASSPGQTRMNTEAFF. The CDR3 region has the DNA TGTGCCAGTAGTCCGGGACAGACCCGAATGAACACTGAAGCTTTCTTT.

The rearrangement links TRBV6-6 to TRBJ2-1; TRBD1 matches at 7 bases. The CDR3 is made up of 16 amino acids. Germline V gene lookup returns CDR1 MNHNY and CDR2 SVGAGI (reference sequence). Germline trimming cut 0 bases from V and 2 bases from J; bases unmatched to any gene: 4. DNA for the CDR3: TGTGCCAGCAGTTACTCCCGGGACAGAGCCTACAATGAGCAGTTCTTC. This codes for CASSYSRDRAYNEQFF.

This chain joins TRBV27 and TRBJ1-4, with D unresolved. With 8 bases removed from V and 7 bases from J, the gap between germline ends came to 20 bases. Germline V gene data show CDR1 as MNHEY and CDR2 as SMNVEV (reference sequence). This CDR3 comprises 15 residues. The CDR3 is CASCPTACTGEKLFF. CDR3 coding DNA: TGTGCCAGCTGCCCGACCGCTTGCACGGGTGAAAAACTGTTTTTT.